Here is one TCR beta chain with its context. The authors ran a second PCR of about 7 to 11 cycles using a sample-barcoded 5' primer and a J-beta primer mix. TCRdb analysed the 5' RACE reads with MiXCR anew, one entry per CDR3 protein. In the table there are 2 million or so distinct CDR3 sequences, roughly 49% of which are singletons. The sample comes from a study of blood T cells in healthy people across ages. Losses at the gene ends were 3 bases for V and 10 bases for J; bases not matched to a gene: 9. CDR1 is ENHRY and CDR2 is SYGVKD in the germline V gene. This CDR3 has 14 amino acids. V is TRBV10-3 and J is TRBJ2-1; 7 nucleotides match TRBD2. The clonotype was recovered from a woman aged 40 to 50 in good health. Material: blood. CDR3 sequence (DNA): TGTGCCATCAGTGAAAATTATGAGGGAGGGGAGCAGTTCTTC. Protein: CAISENYEGGEQFF.